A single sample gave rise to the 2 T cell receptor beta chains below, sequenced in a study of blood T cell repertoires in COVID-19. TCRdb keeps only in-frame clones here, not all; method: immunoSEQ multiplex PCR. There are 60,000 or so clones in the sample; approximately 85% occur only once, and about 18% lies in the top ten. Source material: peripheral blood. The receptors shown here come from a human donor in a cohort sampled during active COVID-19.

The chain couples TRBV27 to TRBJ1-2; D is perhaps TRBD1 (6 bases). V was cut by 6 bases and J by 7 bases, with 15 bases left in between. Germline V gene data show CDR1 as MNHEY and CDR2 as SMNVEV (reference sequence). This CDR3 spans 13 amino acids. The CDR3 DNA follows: TGTGCCAGCAGCGGACAGAGTTCGGGTGGCTACACCTTC. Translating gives CASSGQSSGGYTF.

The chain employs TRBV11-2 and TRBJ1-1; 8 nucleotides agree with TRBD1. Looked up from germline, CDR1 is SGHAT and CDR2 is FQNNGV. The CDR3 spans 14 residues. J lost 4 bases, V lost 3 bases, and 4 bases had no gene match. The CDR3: CASSFDRGGTEAFF. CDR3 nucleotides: TGTGCCAGCAGCTTCGACAGGGGTGGCACTGAAGCTTTCTTT.